This T cell receptor (beta chain) was documented in a study of T cells after yellow fever vaccination. This CDR3 spans 16 amino acids. V gave up 3 bases and J gave up 0 bases, with 13 bases separating them. CDR1 SGHVS and CDR2 FQNEAQ come from the germline V gene. TCRdb re-analysed the 5' RACE reads in MiXCR, keeping a single row per CDR3 protein. The repertoire holds roughly 300,000 distinct CDR3 sequences, 8% to 9.5% seen once, with under 20% in the top ten. The material sequenced was PBMCs, taken around 45 days after the first yellow fever vaccination. The chain recombines TRBV7-8 with TRBJ2-3; D may be TRBD1 (7 bases). This TCR came from a man aged 18 to 29 who received the YFV17D yellow fever vaccine. The CDR3 coding sequence is TGTGCCAGCAGCTTTAGGAGGGGGCTAAGCACAGATACGCAGTATTTT. Its translation: CASSFRRGLSTDTQYF.